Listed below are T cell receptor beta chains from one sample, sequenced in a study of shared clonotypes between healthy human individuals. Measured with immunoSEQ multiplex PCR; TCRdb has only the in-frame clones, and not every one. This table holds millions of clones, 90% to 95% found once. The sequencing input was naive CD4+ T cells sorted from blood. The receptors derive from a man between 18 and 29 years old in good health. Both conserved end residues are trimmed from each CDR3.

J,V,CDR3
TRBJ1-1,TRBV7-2,ASSRGQGGAEAF
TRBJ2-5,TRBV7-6,ASSLATWETQY
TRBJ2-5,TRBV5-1,ASSLVPGTETQY
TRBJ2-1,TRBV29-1,SVQHRLVPPNEQF
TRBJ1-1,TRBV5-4,ASSSKKREAEAF
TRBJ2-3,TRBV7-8,ASSDGLAASTDTQY
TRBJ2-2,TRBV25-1,ASSVRPGQGTTGELF
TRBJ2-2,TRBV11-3,ASSAGTSGSLPPGELF
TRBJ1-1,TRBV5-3,ARSGTGGTEAF
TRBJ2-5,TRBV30,AWIVHDRGRGETQY
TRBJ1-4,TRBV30,AWSYGLDRTNEKLF
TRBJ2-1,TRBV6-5,ASSRVIGNEQF
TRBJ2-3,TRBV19,ASSTISTDTQY
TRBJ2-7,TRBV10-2,ASSEANMINEQY
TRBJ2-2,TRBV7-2,ASSPRLAGVTGELF
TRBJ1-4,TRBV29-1,SGTDNEKLF
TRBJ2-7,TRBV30,AWRAKGSLYEQY
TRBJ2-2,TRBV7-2,ASSPIPGLAGGPGGELF
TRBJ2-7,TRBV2,ASSEEGQGEQY
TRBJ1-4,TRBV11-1,ASRDDRMEKLF
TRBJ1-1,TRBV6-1,ASSADTGRTEAF
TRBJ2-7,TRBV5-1,ASRGGGYEQY
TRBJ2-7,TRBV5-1,ASSLGQGHYEQY
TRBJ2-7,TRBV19,ASSIGLAGRYEQY
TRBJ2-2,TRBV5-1,ASSFARVSGELF
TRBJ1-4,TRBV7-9,ASSSYSLNEKLF
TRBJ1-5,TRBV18,ASSPLQVYSNQPQH
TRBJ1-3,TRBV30,AWNRDIGNTIY
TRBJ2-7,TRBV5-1,ASSVDRDRPYEQY
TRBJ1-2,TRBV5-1,ASSLSESYGYT
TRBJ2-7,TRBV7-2,ASSSGTREAYEQY
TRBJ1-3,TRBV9,ASSPTHFSGNTIY
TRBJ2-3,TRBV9,ASSVGWSTDTQY
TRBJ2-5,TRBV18,ASSPPMDETQY
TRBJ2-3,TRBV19,ASTIGDRGPFLY
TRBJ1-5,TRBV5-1,ASSPDRATNQPQH
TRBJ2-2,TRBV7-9,ASSFGRAGELF
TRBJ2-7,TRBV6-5,ASSYDGQGDEQY
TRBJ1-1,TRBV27,ASSYSVVANTEAF
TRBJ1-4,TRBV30,ACQRQTSWEKLF
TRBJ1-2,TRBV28,ASTDRDHGYT
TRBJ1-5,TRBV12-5,ASGQAGGNNQPQH
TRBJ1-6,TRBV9,ASSTGNRDSPLH
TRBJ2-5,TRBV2,ASSEDRGETQY
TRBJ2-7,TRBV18,ASSPGSQLYEQY
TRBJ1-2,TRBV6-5,ASSYRDRISGYT
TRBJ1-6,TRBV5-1,ASSLEDVDSPLH
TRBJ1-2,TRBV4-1,ASSTGSGDGYT
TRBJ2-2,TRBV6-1,ASTEEGAITGELF
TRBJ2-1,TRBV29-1,SVVWTGNTYNEQF
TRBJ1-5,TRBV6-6,ASSSGGNQPQH
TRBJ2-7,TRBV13,ASVLDRKSYEQY
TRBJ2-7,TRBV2,ASTKEGTGEQY
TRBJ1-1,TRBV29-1,SVKPHGMNTEAF
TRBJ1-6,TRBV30,ACGAKLPLH